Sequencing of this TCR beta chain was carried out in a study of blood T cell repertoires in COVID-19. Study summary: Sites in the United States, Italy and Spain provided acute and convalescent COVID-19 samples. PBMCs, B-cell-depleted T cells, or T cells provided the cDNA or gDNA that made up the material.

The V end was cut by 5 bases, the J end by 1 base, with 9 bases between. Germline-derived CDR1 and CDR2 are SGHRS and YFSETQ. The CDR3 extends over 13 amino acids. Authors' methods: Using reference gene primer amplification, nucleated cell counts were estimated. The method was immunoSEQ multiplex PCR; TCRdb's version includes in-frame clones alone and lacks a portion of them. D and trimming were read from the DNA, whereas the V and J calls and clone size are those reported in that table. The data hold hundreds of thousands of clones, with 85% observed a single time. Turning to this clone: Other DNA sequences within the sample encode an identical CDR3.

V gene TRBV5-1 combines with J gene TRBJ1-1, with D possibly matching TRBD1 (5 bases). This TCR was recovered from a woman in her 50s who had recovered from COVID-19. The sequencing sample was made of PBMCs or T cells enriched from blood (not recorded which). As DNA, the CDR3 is TGCGCCAGCAGACTAACAGGGAACACTGAAGCTTTCTTT. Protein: CASRLTGNTEAFF.